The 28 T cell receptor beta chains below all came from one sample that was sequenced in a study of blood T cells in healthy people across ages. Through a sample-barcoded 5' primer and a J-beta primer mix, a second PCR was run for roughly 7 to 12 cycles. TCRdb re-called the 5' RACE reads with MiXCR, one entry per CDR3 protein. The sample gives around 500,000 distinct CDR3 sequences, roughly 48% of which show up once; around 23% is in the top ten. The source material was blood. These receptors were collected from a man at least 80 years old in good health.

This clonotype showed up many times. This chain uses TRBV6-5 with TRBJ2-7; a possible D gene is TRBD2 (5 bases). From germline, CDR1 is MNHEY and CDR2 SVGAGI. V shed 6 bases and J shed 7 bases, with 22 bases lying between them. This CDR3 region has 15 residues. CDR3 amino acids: CASSSGESLALEQYF. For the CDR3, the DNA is TGTGCCAGCAGCTCCGGGGAGTCGCTAGCTTTAGAGCAGTACTTC.

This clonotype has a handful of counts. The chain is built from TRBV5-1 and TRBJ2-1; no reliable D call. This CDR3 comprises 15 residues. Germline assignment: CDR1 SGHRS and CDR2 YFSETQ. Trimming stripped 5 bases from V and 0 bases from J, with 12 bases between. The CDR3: CASSFLDGSYNEQFF. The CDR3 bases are TGCGCCAGCAGTTTCCTGGACGGCTCCTACAATGAGCAGTTCTTC.

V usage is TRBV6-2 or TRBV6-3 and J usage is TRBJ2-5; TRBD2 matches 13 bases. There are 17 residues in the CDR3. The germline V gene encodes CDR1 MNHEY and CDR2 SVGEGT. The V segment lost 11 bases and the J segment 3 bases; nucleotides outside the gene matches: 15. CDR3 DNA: TGTGCCTGCAATGAAACTAGCGGGGGGGATCTTAAAGAGACCCAGTACTTC. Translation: CACNETSGGDLKETQYF.

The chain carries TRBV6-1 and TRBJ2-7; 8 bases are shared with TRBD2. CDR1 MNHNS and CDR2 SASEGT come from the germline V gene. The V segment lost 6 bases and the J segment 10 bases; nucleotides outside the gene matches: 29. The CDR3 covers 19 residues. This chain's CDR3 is CASRKRAGQAGGLQESQYF. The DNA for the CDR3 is TGTGCCAGCAGAAAACGCGCAGGTCAGGCGGGGGGATTACAAGAGTCCCAGTACTTC.

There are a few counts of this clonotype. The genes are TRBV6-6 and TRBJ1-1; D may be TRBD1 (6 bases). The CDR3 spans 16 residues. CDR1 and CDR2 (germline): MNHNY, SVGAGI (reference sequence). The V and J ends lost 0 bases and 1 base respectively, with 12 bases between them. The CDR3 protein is CASSYSPTGRNTEAFF. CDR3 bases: TGTGCCAGCAGTTACTCCCCCACAGGGAGGAACACTGAAGCTTTCTTT.

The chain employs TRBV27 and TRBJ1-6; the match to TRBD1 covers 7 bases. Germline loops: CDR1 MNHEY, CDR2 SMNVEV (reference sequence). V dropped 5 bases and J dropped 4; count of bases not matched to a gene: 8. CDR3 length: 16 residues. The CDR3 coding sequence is TGTGCCAGCAGTCCAGGGACAGAGATTTATAATTCACCCCTCCACTTT. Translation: CASSPGTEIYNSPLHF.

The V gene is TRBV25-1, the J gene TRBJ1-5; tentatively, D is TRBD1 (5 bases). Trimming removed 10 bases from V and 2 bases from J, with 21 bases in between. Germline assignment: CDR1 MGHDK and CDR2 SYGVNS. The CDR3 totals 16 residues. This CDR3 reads CANRSGGISGNQPQHF. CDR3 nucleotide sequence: TGTGCCAACAGGTCCGGGGGTATTTCGGGCAATCAGCCCCAGCATTTT.

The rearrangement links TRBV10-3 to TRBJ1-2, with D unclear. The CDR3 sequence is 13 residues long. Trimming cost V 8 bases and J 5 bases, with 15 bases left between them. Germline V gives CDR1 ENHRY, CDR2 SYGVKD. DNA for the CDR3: TGTGCCATCCGGGCAGAAGGCCGGTATGGCTACACCTTC. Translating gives CAIRAEGRYGYTF.

The CDR3 loop is CASSLLGTAGSDTQYF. In DNA, the CDR3 is TGTGCCAGCAGCCTCCTAGGGACTGCAGGCTCAGATACGCAGTATTTT. The chain has TRBV4-2 and TRBJ2-3, with a tentative D call TRBD2 (6 bases). The V gene lost 4 bases and the J gene lost 4 bases, with 18 bases spanning the gap. This CDR3 spans 16 amino acids. Per germline, CDR1 LGHNA and CDR2 YNFKEQ.

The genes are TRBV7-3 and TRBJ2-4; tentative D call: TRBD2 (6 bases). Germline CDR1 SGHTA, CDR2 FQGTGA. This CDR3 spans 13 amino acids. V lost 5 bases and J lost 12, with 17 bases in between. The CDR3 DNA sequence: TGTGCCAGCAGCCCATCCCCGGAGGGCCCTCAGTACTTC. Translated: CASSPSPEGPQYF. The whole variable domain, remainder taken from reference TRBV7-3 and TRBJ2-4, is GAGVSQTPSNKVTEKGKYVELRCDPISGHTALYWYRQSLGQGPEFLIYFQGTGAADDSGLPNDRFFAVRPEGSVSTLKIQRTERGDSAVYLCASSPSPEGPQYFGAGTRLSVL.

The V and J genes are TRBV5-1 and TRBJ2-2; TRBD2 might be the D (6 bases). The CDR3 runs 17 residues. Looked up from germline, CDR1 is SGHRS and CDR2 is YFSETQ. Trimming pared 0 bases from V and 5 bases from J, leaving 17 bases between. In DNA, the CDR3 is TGCGCCAGCAGCTTGGCCTCTCGAGCAGGAGGGACCGGGGAGCTGTTTTTT. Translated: CASSLASRAGGTGELFF.

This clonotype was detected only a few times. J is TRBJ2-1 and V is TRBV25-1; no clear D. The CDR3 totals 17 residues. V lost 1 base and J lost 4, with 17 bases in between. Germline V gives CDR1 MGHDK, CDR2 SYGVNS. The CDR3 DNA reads TGTGCCAGCAGTGAATTGGACGGGCTTAACGATTACAATGAGCAGTTCTTC. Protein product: CASSELDGLNDYNEQFF.

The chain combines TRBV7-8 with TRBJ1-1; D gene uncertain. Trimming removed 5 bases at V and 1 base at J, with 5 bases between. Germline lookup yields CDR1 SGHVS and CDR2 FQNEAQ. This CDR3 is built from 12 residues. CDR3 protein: CASSAENTEAFF. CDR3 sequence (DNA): TGTGCCAGCAGCGCAGAGAACACTGAAGCTTTCTTT.

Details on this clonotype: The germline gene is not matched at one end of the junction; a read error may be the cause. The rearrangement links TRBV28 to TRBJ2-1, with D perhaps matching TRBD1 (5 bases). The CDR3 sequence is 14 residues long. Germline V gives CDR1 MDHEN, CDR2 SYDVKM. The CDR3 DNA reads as TGTGCCAGCAGTTTGGGGCAAAACTACAATGAGCGGTTCTTC. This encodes CASSLGQNYNERFF.

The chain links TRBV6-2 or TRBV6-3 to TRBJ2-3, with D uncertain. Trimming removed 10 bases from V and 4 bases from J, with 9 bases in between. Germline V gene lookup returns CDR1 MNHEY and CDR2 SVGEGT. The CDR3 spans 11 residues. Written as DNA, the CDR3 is TGTGCCACCCAGATTGCAGATACGCAGTATTTT. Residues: CATQIADTQYF.

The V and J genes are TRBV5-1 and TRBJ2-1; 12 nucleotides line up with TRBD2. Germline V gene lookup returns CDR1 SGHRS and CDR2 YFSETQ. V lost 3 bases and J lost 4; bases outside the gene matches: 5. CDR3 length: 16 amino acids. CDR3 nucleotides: TGCGCCAGCAGCTCAAACCTAGCGGGGGGGTACAATGAGCAGTTCTTC. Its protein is CASSSNLAGGYNEQFF.

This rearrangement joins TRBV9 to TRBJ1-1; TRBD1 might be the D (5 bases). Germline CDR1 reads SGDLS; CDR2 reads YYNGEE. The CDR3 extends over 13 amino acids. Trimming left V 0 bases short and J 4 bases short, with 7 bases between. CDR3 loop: CASSVAGATEAFF. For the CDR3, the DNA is TGTGCCAGCAGCGTAGCTGGGGCCACTGAAGCTTTCTTT.

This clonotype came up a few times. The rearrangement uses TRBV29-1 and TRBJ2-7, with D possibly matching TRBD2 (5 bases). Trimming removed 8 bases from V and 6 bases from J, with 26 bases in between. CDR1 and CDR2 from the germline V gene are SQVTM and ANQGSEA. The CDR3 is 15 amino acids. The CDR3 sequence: CSFQVGSLASGEQYF. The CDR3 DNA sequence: TGCAGCTTCCAAGTTGGGTCCCTAGCATCGGGCGAGCAGTACTTC.

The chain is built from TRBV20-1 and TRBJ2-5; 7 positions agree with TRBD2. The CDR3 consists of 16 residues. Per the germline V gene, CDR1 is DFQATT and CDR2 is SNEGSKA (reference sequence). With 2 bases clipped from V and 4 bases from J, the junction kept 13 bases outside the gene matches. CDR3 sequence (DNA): TGCAGTGCTAGACCGCTTGTGGCGGGAGTGAGAGAGACCCAGTACTTC. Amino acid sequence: CSARPLVAGVRETQYF.

This chain's CDR3 is CSARTSGSQSEQYF. In nucleotides, the CDR3 is TGCAGTGCCAGGACTAGCGGGAGTCAGAGCGAGCAGTACTTC. This chain joins TRBV20-1 and TRBJ2-7; 13 bases fit TRBD2. This CDR3 contains 14 residues. The V and J ends lost 6 bases and 6 bases, in that order; junction bases with no gene match: 8. Per germline, CDR1 DFQATT and CDR2 SNEGSKA (reference sequence).

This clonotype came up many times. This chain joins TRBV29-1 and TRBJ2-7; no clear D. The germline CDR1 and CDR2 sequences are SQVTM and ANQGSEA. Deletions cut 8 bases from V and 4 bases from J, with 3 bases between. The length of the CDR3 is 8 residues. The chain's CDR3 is CSPYEQYF. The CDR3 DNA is TGCAGCCCGTACGAGCAGTACTTC.

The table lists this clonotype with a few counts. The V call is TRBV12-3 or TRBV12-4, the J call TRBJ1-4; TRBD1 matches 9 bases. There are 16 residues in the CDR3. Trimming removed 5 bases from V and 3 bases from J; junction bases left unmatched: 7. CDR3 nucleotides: TGTGCCAGCAGTGCGGGACAGGGTGGGGCTAATGAAAAACTGTTTTTT. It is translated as CASSAGQGGANEKLFF.

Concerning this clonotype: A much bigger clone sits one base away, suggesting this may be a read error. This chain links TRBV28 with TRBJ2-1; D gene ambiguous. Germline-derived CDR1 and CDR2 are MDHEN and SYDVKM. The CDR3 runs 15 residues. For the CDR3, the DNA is TGTGCCAGCCTCGGAACCGGGCAGATCTACAATGAGCGGTTCTTC. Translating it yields CASLGTGQIYNERFF.

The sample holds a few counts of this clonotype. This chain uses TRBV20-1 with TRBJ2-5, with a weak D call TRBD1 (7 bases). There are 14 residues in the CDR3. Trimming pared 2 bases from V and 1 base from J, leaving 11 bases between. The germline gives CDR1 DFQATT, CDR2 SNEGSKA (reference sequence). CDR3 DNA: TGCAGTGCTAGACGCGGGACAGTCCAAGAGACCCAGTACTTC. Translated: CSARRGTVQETQYF.

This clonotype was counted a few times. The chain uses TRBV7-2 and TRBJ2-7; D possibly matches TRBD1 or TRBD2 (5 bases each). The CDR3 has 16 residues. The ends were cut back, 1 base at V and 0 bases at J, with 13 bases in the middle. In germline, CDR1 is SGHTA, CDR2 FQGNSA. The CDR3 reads CASSLGSFGGSYEQYF. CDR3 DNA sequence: TGTGCCAGCAGCTTAGGCTCATTTGGGGGCTCCTACGAGCAGTACTTC.

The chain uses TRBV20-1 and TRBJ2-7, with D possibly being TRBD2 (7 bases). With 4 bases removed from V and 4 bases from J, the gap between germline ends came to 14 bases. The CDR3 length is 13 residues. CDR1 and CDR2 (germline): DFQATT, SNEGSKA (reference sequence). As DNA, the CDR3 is TGCAGTGCTATGGTCGGGGGGCTGTACGAGCAGTACTTC. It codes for CSAMVGGLYEQYF.

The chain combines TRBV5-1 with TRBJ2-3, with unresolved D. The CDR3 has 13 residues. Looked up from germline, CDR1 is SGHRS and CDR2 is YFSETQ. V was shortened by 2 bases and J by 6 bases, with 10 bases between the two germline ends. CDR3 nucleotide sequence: TGCGCCAGCAGCTTAAGTCCCAGGGATACGCAGTATTTT. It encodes CASSLSPRDTQYF.

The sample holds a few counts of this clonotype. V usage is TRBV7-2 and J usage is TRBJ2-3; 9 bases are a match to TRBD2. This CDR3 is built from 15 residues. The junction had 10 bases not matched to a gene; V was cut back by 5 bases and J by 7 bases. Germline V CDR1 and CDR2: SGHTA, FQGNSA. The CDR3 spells CASSEGGRAVYTQYF. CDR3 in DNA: TGTGCCAGCAGCGAGGGCGGGAGGGCCGTATATACGCAGTATTTT.